This entry lists 24 T cell receptor beta chains sequenced from one sample in a study of cytomegalovirus exposure and HLA in healthy donors. TCRdb keeps only in-frame clones here, not all; method: immunoSEQ multiplex PCR. The sample contains 200,000 to 250,000 clones, 80% to 85% of which appear only once. What was sequenced was PBMCs. The source is a woman aged 25 to 45 in good health and CMV-seropositive.

J is TRBJ1-1 and V is TRBV9; D not resolved. CDR1 is SGDLS and CDR2 is YYNGEE in the germline V gene. V lost 0 bases and J 4 bases, leaving 10 bases between the germline ends. The CDR3 has 14 amino acids. CDR3 nucleotide sequence: TGTGCCAGCAGCGTAGGCGCGGGAAGCACTGAAGCTTTCTTT. Translated, it gives CASSVGAGSTEAFF.

As DNA, the CDR3 is TGTGCCACCAGCAGAGAGCGTACAGGGGAATATGGCTACACCTTC. Encoded protein: CATSRERTGEYGYTF. The chain combines TRBV15 with TRBJ1-2; 7 nucleotides line up with TRBD1. V lost 0 bases and J lost 5; bases outside the gene matches: 6. This CDR3 comprises 15 residues. Germline V gene data show CDR1 as LNHNV and CDR2 as YYDKDF (reference sequence).

This rearrangement joins TRBV20-1 to TRBJ2-5; no reliable D call. The CDR3 is 8 amino acids. The germline CDR1 and CDR2 sequences are DFQATT and SNEGSKA (reference sequence). The V and J ends lost 8 bases and 9 bases respectively, with 7 bases between them. The CDR3 loop reads CSPNPQYF. The CDR3 DNA follows: TGCAGTCCGAACCCCCAGTACTTC.

V usage is TRBV7-9 and J usage is TRBJ1-2, with 9 bases matching TRBD1. CDR1 and CDR2 from the germline V gene are SEHNR and FQNEAQ (reference sequence). This CDR3 spans 15 amino acids. V gave up 4 bases and J gave up 2 bases; unmatched junction bases: 5. The CDR3 is CASSSGQGVNYGYTF. Here the CDR3 DNA reads TGTGCCAGCAGCTCGGGACAGGGAGTAAACTATGGCTACACCTTC.

The rearrangement uses TRBV19 and TRBJ2-6, with D perhaps TRBD1 (5 bases). V was pared by 4 bases and J by 2 bases, with 9 bases between. CDR3 size: 15 residues. Germline V CDR1 and CDR2: LNHDA, SQIVND (reference sequence). The CDR3 nucleotides are TGTGCCAGTAGTAGGCAGGGTGCTGGGGCCAACGTCCTGACTTTC. This gives the protein CASSRQGAGANVLTF.

The chain links TRBV18 to TRBJ2-1; D is ambiguous. Trimming shortened V by 6 bases and J by 4 bases, and 13 bases separated the two germline ends. Germline V gene data show CDR1 as KGHSH and CDR2 as LQKENI. This CDR3 has 14 amino acids. CDR3 nucleotide sequence: TGTGCCAGCTCCCTCCTGTTTGGATACAATGAGCAGTTCTTC. Translation gives CASSLLFGYNEQFF.

The chain carries TRBV13 and TRBJ1-1; TRBD1 might be the D (6 bases). This CDR3 contains 12 residues. V lost 6 bases and J 3 bases, leaving 8 bases between the germline ends. Germline V lookup: CDR1 PRHDT, CDR2 FYEKMQ (reference sequence). The CDR3 loop is CASRQGYTEAFF. DNA for the CDR3: TGTGCCAGCAGACAGGGATACACTGAAGCTTTCTTT.

This clone was counted once. This chain joins TRBV15 and TRBJ2-7; TRBD1 or TRBD2 may be the D gene (5 bases each). V was shortened by 1 base and J by 5 bases, with 9 bases between the two germline ends. The germline V gene has CDR1 LNHNV and CDR2 YYDKDF (reference sequence). This CDR3 region has 13 residues. CDR3 coding DNA: TGTGCCACCAGCAGAGCCAGGGACGACGAGCAGTACTTC. Translating gives CATSRARDDEQYF.

This clone was counted between two and nine times. The J gene is TRBJ1-5, the V gene TRBV19; D gene uncertain. V shed 5 bases and J shed 0 bases, with 14 bases lying between them. CDR3 length: 16 amino acids. Germline CDR1 is LNHDA and CDR2 is SQIVND (reference sequence). The CDR3 bases are TGTGCCAGTAGTGGTCCTCGGGGTAGTAGCAATCAGCCCCAGCATTTT. This codes for CASSGPRGSSNQPQHF.

V is TRBV28 and J is TRBJ1-5; D uncertain. The CDR3 has 16 residues. Germline-derived CDR1 and CDR2 are MDHEN and SYDVKM. Between the trimmed V and J ends, which lost 5 bases and 0 bases, there was a span of 14 bases. The CDR3 nucleotides read TGTGCCAGCAGTCCTTGGACTCGTTATAGCAATCAGCCCCAGCATTTT. It specifies CASSPWTRYSNQPQHF.

The CDR3 region has the DNA TGTGCCAGCAGGCGCTTTCCTAGCGCTACGAACACCGGGGAGCTGTTTTTT. This sequence encodes CASRRFPSATNTGELFF. The chain employs TRBV6-4 and TRBJ2-2; D may be TRBD2 (6 bases). CDR1 is MRHNA and CDR2 is SNTAGT in the germline V gene. The CDR3 totals 17 residues. V was shortened by 6 bases and J by 0 bases, with 17 bases between the two germline ends.

V is TRBV5-1 and J is TRBJ2-5; D gene uncertain. Trimming pared 1 base from V and 2 bases from J, leaving 6 bases between. This CDR3 has 13 residues. From germline, CDR1 is SGHRS and CDR2 YFSETQ. The CDR3 region is CASSLWEQETQYF. The CDR3 DNA reads as TGCGCCAGCAGCTTGTGGGAACAAGAGACCCAGTACTTC.

The rearrangement links TRBV7-3 to TRBJ1-3, with TRBD1 matching over 9 bases. The CDR3 extends over 15 amino acids. The germline V gene has CDR1 SGHTA and CDR2 FQGTGA. V trimming: 2 bases; J trimming: 2 bases; junction bases outside the gene matches: 1. The CDR3: CASSLGTGTGNTIYF. In nucleotides, the CDR3 is TGTGCCAGCAGCTTAGGGACAGGGACTGGAAACACCATATATTTT.

The rearrangement links TRBV13 to TRBJ2-7, with a possible D match to TRBD1 (6 bases). CDR3 length equals 15 residues. Trimming cost V 4 bases and J 2 bases, with 15 bases left between them. Germline V lookup: CDR1 PRHDT, CDR2 FYEKMQ (reference sequence). CDR3 DNA sequence: TGTGCCAGCAGCTCTGAACAGGGATTTACCTACGAGCAGTACTTC. This gives the protein CASSSEQGFTYEQYF.

The chain joins TRBV6-6 to TRBJ2-7; 14 bases are shared with TRBD2. This CDR3 is built from 16 residues. CDR1 is MNHNY, CDR2 SVGAGI, per germline (reference sequence). V lost 6 bases to trimming and J lost 3 bases; unmatched junction nucleotides: 7. CDR3 in DNA: TGTGCCAGCAGGCGAACCGGGACTAGCGGGAGCTACGAGCAGTACTTC. Its protein product is CASRRTGTSGSYEQYF.

There are a few counts of this clone. The chain joins TRBV6-5 to TRBJ2-1, with D perhaps TRBD2 (5 bases). Trimming stripped 7 bases from V and 5 bases from J, with 6 bases between. The CDR3 spans 11 residues. Germline values: CDR1 MNHEY, CDR2 SVGAGI. CDR3 nucleotides: TGTGCCAGCACGCGGGACAATGAGCAGTTCTTC. Amino acids: CASTRDNEQFF.

The chain combines TRBV6-1 with TRBJ2-7; D is undetermined. CDR3 length: 12 residues. Germline V lookup: CDR1 MNHNS, CDR2 SASEGT. Trimming pared 3 bases from V and 4 bases from J, leaving 7 bases between. CDR3 sequence reads: CASSEGRYEQYF. For the CDR3, the DNA is TGTGCCAGCAGTGAGGGCAGGTACGAGCAGTACTTC.

The chain has TRBV29-1 and TRBJ2-7; D is uncertain. The CDR3 covers 12 residues. The germline V and J ends were trimmed by 5 bases and 0 bases, with 8 bases remaining between them. Germline assignment: CDR1 SQVTM and CDR2 ANQGSEA. CDR3 amino acids: CSVTTSSYEQYF. The CDR3 region has the DNA TGCAGCGTTACGACAAGCTCCTACGAGCAGTACTTC.

V and J are TRBV7-2 and TRBJ2-2; D is unresolved. V lost 5 bases and J 5 bases, leaving 9 bases between the germline ends. The CDR3 totals 13 residues. Germline V lookup: CDR1 SGHTA, CDR2 FQGNSA. The CDR3 DNA follows: TGTGCCAGCAGCCATTACCTAACCGGGGAGCTGTTTTTT. Protein product: CASSHYLTGELFF.

The rearrangement uses TRBV13 and TRBJ2-7; 7 positions match TRBD1. The CDR3 runs to 16 residues. Germline CDR1 PRHDT, CDR2 FYEKMQ (reference sequence). The junction had 6 bases not matched to a gene; V was cut back by 0 bases and J by 1 base. The CDR3 loop is CASSLGTGSKSYEQYF. CDR3 bases: TGTGCCAGCAGCTTAGGGACAGGGTCCAAATCCTACGAGCAGTACTTC.

The chain combines TRBV15 with TRBJ2-1; D gene uncertain. The CDR3 has 13 amino acids. The germline V and J ends were trimmed by 0 bases and 7 bases, with 7 bases remaining between them. Looked up from germline, CDR1 is LNHNV and CDR2 is YYDKDF (reference sequence). Here the CDR3 reads CATSRELWNEQFF. The CDR3 DNA sequence: TGTGCCACCAGCAGAGAACTATGGAATGAGCAGTTCTTC.

This chain links TRBV7-3 with TRBJ2-2; TRBD1 or TRBD2 may be the D gene (6 bases each). This CDR3 has 16 amino acids. Per germline, CDR1 SGHTA and CDR2 FQGTGA. The V and J ends lost 1 base and 7 bases respectively, with 16 bases between them. The CDR3 spells CASSLMGGSNRGELFF. As DNA, the CDR3 is TGTGCCAGCAGCTTAATGGGGGGCAGCAACCGCGGGGAGCTGTTTTTT.

The rearrangement uses TRBV18 and TRBJ2-2, with 12 bases identical to TRBD2. Germline CDR1 reads KGHSH; CDR2 reads LQKENI. The junction had 3 bases not matched to a gene; V was cut back by 4 bases and J by 3 bases. This CDR3 is 16 amino acids long. The chain's CDR3 is CASSRTSGVYTGELFF. The DNA of the CDR3 is TGTGCCAGCTCACGGACTAGCGGGGTATACACCGGGGAGCTGTTTTTT.

This clone was recorded a few times. The V call is TRBV13, the J call TRBJ1-3; no definite D call. Germline V gives CDR1 PRHDT, CDR2 FYEKMQ (reference sequence). The CDR3 consists of 12 residues. Trimming removed 10 bases from V and 3 bases from J, with 10 bases in between. CDR3 protein: CATLGLGNTIYF. CDR3 bases: TGTGCCACCCTCGGACTTGGAAACACCATATATTTT.